Below, 17 T cell receptor beta chains from the same sample are listed, as sequenced in a study of T-cell memory formation after mild COVID-19. TCRdb called the 5' RACE reads again in MiXCR, with one record for every CDR3 protein. The sample gives approximately 150,000 distinct CDR3 sequences, around 13% of which show up once; 2.5% to 3.5% is in the top ten. Sequencing was carried out using PBMCs or a T cell subset sorted from them (not recorded which). The receptors shown here come from a man in his late teens or twenties who had mild COVID-19 (a few samples of this study predate the infection). Cell type and time point are not known.

The chain carries TRBV5-1 and TRBJ1-1, with TRBD1 as a possible D gene (5 bases). V dropped 4 bases and J dropped 5 bases, with 15 bases sitting between them. The germline gives CDR1 SGHRS, CDR2 YFSETQ. CDR3 length: 14 amino acids. In nucleotides, the CDR3 is TGCGCCAGCAGCGAAAACCCAGGGACTACTGAAGCTTTCTTT. Translated, it gives CASSENPGTTEAFF.

The chain has TRBV5-5 and TRBJ2-7, with 7 bases identical to TRBD1. Trimming took 2 bases from V and 3 from J; bases not matched to a gene: 5. This CDR3 region has 14 residues. CDR1 is SGHKS and CDR2 is YYEKEE in the germline V gene (reference sequence). In nucleotides, the CDR3 is TGTGCCAGCAGCTTTACAGGGGAGTACTACGAGCAGTACTTC. It encodes CASSFTGEYYEQYF.

This clonotype was counted once. The chain has TRBV24-1 and TRBJ2-1; 7 positions agree with TRBD1. With V trimmed by 2 bases and J by 1 base, 4 bases remained unmatched. The CDR3 runs to 16 residues. Germline V lookup: CDR1 KGHDR, CDR2 SFDVKD. CDR3 sequence (DNA): TGTGCCACCAGTGATTCCTCGGGACAGTCCTACAATGAGCAGTTCTTC. This translates into CATSDSSGQSYNEQFF.

This clonotype showed up just a few times. The chain uses TRBV5-1 and TRBJ2-5; D may be TRBD2 (5 bases). The CDR3 loop spans 14 amino acids. Germline loops: CDR1 SGHRS, CDR2 YFSETQ. The V end was cut by 1 base, the J end by 2 bases, with 9 bases between. The CDR3 spells CASSLSGGQETQYF. The CDR3 coding sequence is TGCGCCAGCAGCTTGAGCGGAGGACAAGAGACCCAGTACTTC.

This clonotype was counted between two and nine times. This rearrangement joins TRBV9 to TRBJ2-1, with 10 nucleotides matching TRBD2. The V segment lost 3 bases and the J segment 4 bases; nucleotides outside the gene matches: 4. This CDR3 has 15 residues. Germline V CDR1 and CDR2: SGDLS, YYNGEE. This CDR3 is CASSEERGGYNEQFF. DNA for the CDR3: TGTGCCAGCAGCGAGGAGCGGGGGGGTTACAATGAGCAGTTCTTC.

The V and J genes are TRBV4-3 and TRBJ1-1; possible D gene TRBD1, 6 bases. Germline V gene lookup returns CDR1 LGHNA and CDR2 YSLEER. Trimming stripped 4 bases from V and 3 bases from J, with 21 bases between. CDR3 length: 17 residues. The CDR3: CASSPGGSGGAYTEAFF. DNA of the CDR3: TGCGCCAGCAGCCCTGGGGGGTCGGGGGGCGCCTACACTGAAGCTTTCTTT.

The chain couples TRBV20-1 to TRBJ1-2; TRBD1 aligns across 9 bases. J was trimmed by 5 bases and V by 3 bases; bases with no gene match: 7. CDR3 length: 14 residues. Germline V gene data show CDR1 as DFQATT and CDR2 as SNEGSKA (reference sequence). The CDR3 nucleotides read TGCAGTGCTAGCGAAGGGACAGGGATTTATGGCTACACCTTC. It specifies CSASEGTGIYGYTF.

This clonotype was detected only a few times. This rearrangement joins TRBV4-1 to TRBJ1-5; TRBD1 agrees at 9 bases. Germline lookup yields CDR1 MGHRA and CDR2 YSYEKL. The CDR3 length is 15 residues. Trimming at V came to 3 bases and at J to 6 bases, leaving 6 bases not matched to a gene. CDR3 in amino acids: CASSHPGQGAQPQHF. The CDR3 nucleotides read TGCGCCAGCAGCCATCCGGGACAGGGTGCTCAGCCCCAGCATTTT.

This clonotype occurred a few times. The chain has TRBV24-1 and TRBJ2-1, with D unclear. Trimming removed 5 bases at V and 6 bases at J, with 7 bases between. CDR3 length: 12 residues. The V gene's germline CDR1 is KGHDR and CDR2 SFDVKD. Here the CDR3 DNA reads TGTGCCACCAGTGGATACGGCAATGAGCAGTTCTTC. It yields the protein CATSGYGNEQFF.

This clonotype was seen repeatedly, ten times or more. V is TRBV5-1 and J is TRBJ2-1, with TRBD2 matching over 13 bases. The CDR3 spans 15 residues. Germline lookup yields CDR1 SGHRS and CDR2 YFSETQ. The junction had 7 bases not matched to a gene; V was cut back by 4 bases and J by 9 bases. The DNA of the CDR3 is TGCGCCAGCAGCCTTACTAGCGGGGGGGCCCGTGAGCAGTTCTTC. This codes for CASSLTSGGAREQFF.

The J gene is TRBJ1-5, the V gene TRBV7-8; D is ambiguous. The CDR3 is made up of 14 amino acids. Germline V gives CDR1 SGHVS, CDR2 FQNEAQ. Trimming cost V 1 base and J 2 bases, with 6 bases left between them. The CDR3 loop reads CASSLVNRNQPQHF. In DNA, the CDR3 is TGTGCCAGCAGCTTAGTGAACCGCAATCAGCCCCAGCATTTT.

The CDR3 DNA reads as TGTGCCAGCAGATTACGGACAGGGCTAAACTATGGCTACACCTTC. This gives the protein CASRLRTGLNYGYTF. The rearrangement joins TRBV7-2 to TRBJ1-2, with 8 positions matching TRBD1. V lost 6 bases, J lost 2 bases, and 8 bases stayed unmatched. The germline gives CDR1 SGHTA, CDR2 FQGNSA. CDR3 length: 15 residues.

This clonotype has a handful of counts. This chain uses TRBV5-1 with TRBJ2-5; perhaps TRBD1 as D (5 bases). Germline V gene data show CDR1 as SGHRS and CDR2 as YFSETQ. Trimming left V 5 bases short and J 2 bases short, with 13 bases between. This CDR3 is built from 14 residues. CDR3 protein: CASRVTAIQETQYF. The CDR3 DNA is TGCGCCAGCAGGGTGACAGCGATACAAGAGACCCAGTACTTC.

The rearrangement uses TRBV7-9 and TRBJ1-1; 7 positions match TRBD1. V gave up 5 bases and J gave up 14 bases; unmatched junction bases: 14. This CDR3 spans 13 amino acids. CDR1 SEHNR and CDR2 FQNEAQ come from the germline V gene (reference sequence). The CDR3 region has the DNA TGTGCCAGCAGCGCGGGACAGTCCTTGGGAGGGTTCTTT. Its protein product is CASSAGQSLGGFF.

The chain joins TRBV4-2 to TRBJ1-6; D call uncertain. Germline-derived CDR1 and CDR2 are LGHNA and YNFKEQ. The length of the CDR3 is 17 residues. Trimming took off 0 bases at V and 4 bases at J, with 13 bases between the two ends. This CDR3 reads CASSQDSDPQYNSPLHF. Here the CDR3 DNA reads TGTGCCAGCAGCCAAGATTCGGATCCCCAATATAATTCACCCCTCCACTTT.

This clonotype occurred many times. The chain links TRBV7-9 to TRBJ2-5; D is unclear. Trimming left V 2 bases short and J 4 bases short, with 5 bases between. CDR3 length equals 12 residues. Looked up from germline, CDR1 is SEHNR and CDR2 is FQNEAQ (reference sequence). The CDR3 nucleotides read TGTGCCAGCAGCTTAAATCTAGAGACCCAGTACTTC. Translation gives CASSLNLETQYF.

This chain connects TRBV12-3 or TRBV12-4 to TRBJ1-2; 8 nucleotides line up with TRBD1. V lost 3 bases to trimming and J lost 6 bases; unmatched junction nucleotides: 3. This CDR3 is 13 amino acids long. CDR3: CASSFGRGHGYTF. CDR3 in DNA: TGTGCCAGCAGTTTTGGCAGGGGGCATGGCTACACCTTC.